This T cell receptor beta chain was recorded in a study of T cells in severe cutaneous drug reactions. Study overall: The culprit drug was assigned by the Naranjo and ALDEN algorithms.

Libraries were made by iRepertoire multiplex PCR with TCR subtype-specific primers for bulk and single-cell sequencing. After re-calling the multiplex PCR reads, TCRdb lists one entry per CDR3 protein, DNA absent. The table lists about 10,000 distinct CDR3 sequences. Carbamazepine had induced Stevens-Johnson syndrome or toxic epidermal necrolysis in the sequenced donors. The CDR3 covers 13 residues. CDR1 SQVTM and CDR2 ANQGSEA come from the germline V gene. This chain connects TRBV29-1 to TRBJ1-1; without DNA, the TCRdb call of TRBD1 cannot be checked. Sequenced: cells from a skin blister. The receptor comes from a human donor with Stevens-Johnson syndrome, a severe cutaneous drug reaction. The CDR3: CSGGDRKNTEAFF.